This T cell receptor (beta chain) comes out of a study of T cell changes during pregnancy in multiple sclerosis. Clones were sequenced by immunoSEQ multiplex PCR, and TCRdb holds only the in-frame ones, with some missing. The sample has around 47,000 clones, about 96% seen once; the top ten hold approximately 1%. Germline V gives CDR1 GTSNPN, CDR2 SVGIG (reference sequence). This CDR3 has 12 residues. Trimming took off 1 base at V and 3 bases at J, with 4 bases between the two ends. The chain carries TRBV30 and TRBJ1-3; D gene unclear. This material consisted of peripheral blood, taken in the second trimester of pregnancy. This clonotype was sampled from a female donor with multiple sclerosis, enrolled in a pregnancy study. CDR3 coding DNA: TGTGCCTGGAGTGAGCATGGAAACACCATATATTTT. This codes for CAWSEHGNTIYF.